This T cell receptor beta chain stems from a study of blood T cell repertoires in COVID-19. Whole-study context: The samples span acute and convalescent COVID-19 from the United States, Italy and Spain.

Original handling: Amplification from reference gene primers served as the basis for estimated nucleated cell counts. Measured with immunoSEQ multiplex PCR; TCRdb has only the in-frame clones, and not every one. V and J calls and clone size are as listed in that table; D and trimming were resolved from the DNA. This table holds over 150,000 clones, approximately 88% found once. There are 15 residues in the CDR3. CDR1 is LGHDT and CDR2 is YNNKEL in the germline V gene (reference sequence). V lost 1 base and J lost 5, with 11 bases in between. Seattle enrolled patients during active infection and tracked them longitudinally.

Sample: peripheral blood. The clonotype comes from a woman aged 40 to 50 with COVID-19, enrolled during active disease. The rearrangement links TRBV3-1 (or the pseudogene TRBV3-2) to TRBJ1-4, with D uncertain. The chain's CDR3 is CASSQVGRRNEKLFF. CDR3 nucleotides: TGTGCCAGCAGCCAAGTGGGCCGGCGAAATGAAAAACTGTTTTTT.